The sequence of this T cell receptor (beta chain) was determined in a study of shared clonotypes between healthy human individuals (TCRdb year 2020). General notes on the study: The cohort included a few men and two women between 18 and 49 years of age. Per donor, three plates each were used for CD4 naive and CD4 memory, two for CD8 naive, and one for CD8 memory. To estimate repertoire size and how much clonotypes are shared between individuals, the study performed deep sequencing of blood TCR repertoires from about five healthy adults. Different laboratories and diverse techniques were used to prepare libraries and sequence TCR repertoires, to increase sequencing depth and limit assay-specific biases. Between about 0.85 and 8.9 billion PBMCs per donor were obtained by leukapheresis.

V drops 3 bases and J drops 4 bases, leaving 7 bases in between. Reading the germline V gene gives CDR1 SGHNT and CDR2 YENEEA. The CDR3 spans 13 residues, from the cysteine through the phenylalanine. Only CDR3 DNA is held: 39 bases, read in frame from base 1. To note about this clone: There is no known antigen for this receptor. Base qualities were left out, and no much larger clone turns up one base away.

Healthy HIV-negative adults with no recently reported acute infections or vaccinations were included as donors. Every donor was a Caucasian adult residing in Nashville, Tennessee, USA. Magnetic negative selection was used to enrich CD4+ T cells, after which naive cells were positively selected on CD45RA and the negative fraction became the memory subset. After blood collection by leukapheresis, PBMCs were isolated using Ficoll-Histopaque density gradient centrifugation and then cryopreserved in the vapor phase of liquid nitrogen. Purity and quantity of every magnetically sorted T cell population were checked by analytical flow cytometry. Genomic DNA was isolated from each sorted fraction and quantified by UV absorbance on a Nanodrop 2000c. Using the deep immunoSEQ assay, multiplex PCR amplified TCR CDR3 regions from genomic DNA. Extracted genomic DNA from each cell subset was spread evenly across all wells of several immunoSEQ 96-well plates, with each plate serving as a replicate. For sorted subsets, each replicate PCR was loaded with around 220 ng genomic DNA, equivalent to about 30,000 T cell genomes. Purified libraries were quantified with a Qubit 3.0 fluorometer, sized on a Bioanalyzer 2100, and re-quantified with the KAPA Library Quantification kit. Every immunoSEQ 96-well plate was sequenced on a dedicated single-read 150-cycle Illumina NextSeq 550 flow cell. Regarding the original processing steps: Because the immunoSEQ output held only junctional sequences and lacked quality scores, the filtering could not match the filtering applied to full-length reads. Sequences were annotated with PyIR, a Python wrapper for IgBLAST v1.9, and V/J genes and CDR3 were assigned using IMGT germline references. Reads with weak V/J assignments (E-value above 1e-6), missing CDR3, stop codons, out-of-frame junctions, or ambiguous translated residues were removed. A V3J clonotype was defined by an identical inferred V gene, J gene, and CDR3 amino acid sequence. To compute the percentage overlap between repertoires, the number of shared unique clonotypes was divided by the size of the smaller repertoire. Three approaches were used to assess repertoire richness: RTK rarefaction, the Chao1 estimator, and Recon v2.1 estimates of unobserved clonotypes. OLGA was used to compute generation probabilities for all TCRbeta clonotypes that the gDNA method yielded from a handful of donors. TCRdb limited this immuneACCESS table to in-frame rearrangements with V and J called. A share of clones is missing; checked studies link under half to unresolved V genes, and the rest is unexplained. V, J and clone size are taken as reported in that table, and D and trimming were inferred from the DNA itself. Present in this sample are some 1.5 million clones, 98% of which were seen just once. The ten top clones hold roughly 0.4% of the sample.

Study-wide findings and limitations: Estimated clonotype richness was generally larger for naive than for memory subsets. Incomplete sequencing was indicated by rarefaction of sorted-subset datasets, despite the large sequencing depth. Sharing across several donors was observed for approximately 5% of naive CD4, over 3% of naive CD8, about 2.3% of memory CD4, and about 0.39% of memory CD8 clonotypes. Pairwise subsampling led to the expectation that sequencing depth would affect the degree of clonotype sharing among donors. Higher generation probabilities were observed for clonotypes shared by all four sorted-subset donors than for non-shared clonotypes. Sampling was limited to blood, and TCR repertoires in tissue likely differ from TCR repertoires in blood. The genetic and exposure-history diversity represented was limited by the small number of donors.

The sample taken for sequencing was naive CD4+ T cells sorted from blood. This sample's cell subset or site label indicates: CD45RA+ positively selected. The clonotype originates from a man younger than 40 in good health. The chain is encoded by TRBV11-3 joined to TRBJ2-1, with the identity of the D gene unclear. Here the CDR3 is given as CASSFGQYNEQFF. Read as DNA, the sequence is TGTGCCAGCAGCTTCGGCCAGTACAATGAGCAGTTCTTC.